Listed below are T cell receptor beta chains from one sample, sequenced in a study of Graves' ophthalmopathy and Graves' hyperthyroidism. TCRdb recomputed calls from the multiplex PCR reads with MiXCR, one row per CDR3 protein. The table has hundreds of thousands of distinct CDR3 sequences, 20% to 25% seen once. Sequenced: peripheral blood. Source of these receptors: a woman aged 18-29 years with stable Graves' hyperthyroidism. Each CDR3 is given with its conserved first and last residue. The D gene is left open where the match is weak. The size of a clone is reported for some rows only, either as once, few or many, or as a class for expanded clones.

CDR3 protein: CASSYLQGISYEQYF
CDR3 DNA: TGTGCCAGCAGTTACTTACAGGGAATCTCCTACGAGCAGTACTTC
D gene: NA
V gene: TRBV6-2/TRBV6-3
clone size: many
J gene: TRBJ2-7

CDR3 protein: CAWSKGQDNSPLHF
CDR3 DNA: TGTGCCTGGAGTAAGGGACAGGATAATTCACCCCTCCACTTT
D gene: TRBD1
V gene: TRBV30
clone size: many
J gene: TRBJ1-6

CDR3 protein: CASSERASSETQYF
CDR3 DNA: TGTGCCAGCAGTGAACGGGCAAGTTCAGAGACCCAGTACTTC
D gene: NA
V gene: TRBV2
clone size: once
J gene: TRBJ2-5

CDR3 protein: CASTATGLQETQYF
CDR3 DNA: TGTGCCAGCACCGCCACAGGGCTCCAAGAGACCCAGTACTTC
D gene: NA
V gene: TRBV12-3/TRBV12-4
clone size: few
J gene: TRBJ2-5

CDR3 protein: CASSDDLNYEQYF
CDR3 DNA: TGTGCCAGCAGTGACGACTTGAACTACGAGCAGTACTTC
D gene: NA
V gene: TRBV6-1
clone size: NA
J gene: TRBJ2-7

CDR3 protein: CASSPSKIRGSAETQYF
CDR3 DNA: TGTGCCAGCAGTCCCTCCAAAATCAGGGGCTCGGCGGAGACCCAGTACTTC
D gene: NA
V gene: TRBV28
clone size: many
J gene: TRBJ2-5

CDR3 protein: CASSPRTAPSGNTIYF
CDR3 DNA: TGTGCCAGCAGCCCAAGGACAGCGCCCTCTGGAAACACCATATATTTT
D gene: NA
V gene: TRBV7-2
clone size: many
J gene: TRBJ1-3

CDR3 protein: CASSEDARMNTEAFF
CDR3 DNA: TGTGCCAGCAGTGAAGATGCGCGGATGAACACTGAAGCTTTCTTT
D gene: NA
V gene: TRBV6-1
clone size: NA
J gene: TRBJ1-1

CDR3 protein: CASSRGVDARNIQYF
CDR3 DNA: TGTGCCAGCAGCCGAGGGGTGGATGCGAGGAACATTCAGTACTTC
D gene: NA
V gene: TRBV3-1
clone size: many
J gene: TRBJ2-4

CDR3 protein: CAISESGVSSYEQYF
CDR3 DNA: TGTGCCATCAGTGAGTCGGGCGTAAGCTCCTACGAGCAGTACTTC
D gene: NA
V gene: TRBV10-3
clone size: many
J gene: TRBJ2-7

CDR3 protein: CASSLPLSGVAGGTINSPLHF
CDR3 DNA: TGTGCCAGCAGTTTACCCCTATCGGGGGTAGCGGGGGGCACGATTAATTCACCCCTCCACTTT
D gene: NA
V gene: TRBV28
clone size: many
J gene: TRBJ1-6

CDR3 protein: CSVEGGLVNQETQYF
CDR3 DNA: TGCAGCGTTGAGGGGGGATTAGTGAACCAAGAGACCCAGTACTTC
D gene: NA
V gene: TRBV29-1
clone size: many
J gene: TRBJ2-5

CDR3 protein: CASSEGLLSDEQFF
CDR3 DNA: TGTGCCAGCAGTGAAGGACTTCTCTCGGATGAGCAGTTCTTC
D gene: NA
V gene: TRBV6-1
clone size: NA
J gene: TRBJ2-1

CDR3 protein: CSARDPKYGLAVSYEQYF
CDR3 DNA: TGCAGTGCTAGAGACCCCAAGTATGGGCTAGCGGTCTCCTACGAGCAGTACTTC
D gene: TRBD2
V gene: TRBV20-1
clone size: many
J gene: TRBJ2-7

CDR3 protein: CASTLLSGRGQETQYF
CDR3 DNA: TGTGCCAGCACCCTCCTTAGCGGGAGAGGTCAAGAGACCCAGTACTTC
D gene: TRBD2
V gene: TRBV27
clone size: many
J gene: TRBJ2-5

CDR3 protein: CASSLFSKNTEAFF
CDR3 DNA: TGCGCCAGCAGCTTGTTCAGCAAGAACACTGAAGCTTTCTTT
D gene: NA
V gene: TRBV5-1
clone size: NA
J gene: TRBJ1-1

CDR3 protein: CSASVRGYGYTF
CDR3 DNA: TGCAGTGCTAGCGTCAGGGGGTATGGCTACACCTTC
D gene: TRBD1
V gene: TRBV20-1
clone size: NA
J gene: TRBJ1-2

CDR3 protein: CSARPGTDGRNEYF
CDR3 DNA: TGCAGTGCCAGACCAGGGACAGACGGAAGAAACGAGTACTTC
D gene: TRBD1
V gene: TRBV20-1
clone size: many
J gene: TRBJ2-7

CDR3 protein: CASSMGQLAKNIQYF
CDR3 DNA: TGTGCCAGCAGTATGGGACAACTAGCCAAAAACATTCAGTACTTC
D gene: NA
V gene: TRBV12-3/TRBV12-4
clone size: many
J gene: TRBJ2-4

CDR3 protein: CASSQDVGQGAGYGYTF
CDR3 DNA: TGCGCCAGCAGCCAAGACGTTGGGCAGGGGGCCGGCTATGGCTACACCTTC
D gene: TRBD1
V gene: TRBV4-1
clone size: few
J gene: TRBJ1-2

CDR3 protein: CASSLAGSYGYTF
CDR3 DNA: TGTGCCAGCAGCTTAGCGGGCAGCTATGGCTACACCTTC
D gene: NA
V gene: TRBV7-2
clone size: many
J gene: TRBJ1-2

CDR3 protein: CAISQGSYEQYF
CDR3 DNA: TGTGCCATCAGCCAGGGGAGCTACGAGCAGTACTTC
D gene: NA
V gene: TRBV10-3
clone size: many
J gene: TRBJ2-7

CDR3 protein: CASSPLRSLDTRLYTGELFF
CDR3 DNA: TGCGCCAGCAGCCCGTTAAGATCCCTAGACACACGCTTATACACCGGGGAGCTGTTTTTT
D gene: NA
V gene: TRBV4-1
clone size: NA
J gene: TRBJ2-2

CDR3 protein: CASSSDRGGNSPLHF
CDR3 DNA: TGTGCCAGCAGTTCCGACAGGGGCGGGAATTCACCCCTCCACTTT
D gene: TRBD1
V gene: TRBV12-3/TRBV12-4
clone size: many
J gene: TRBJ1-6

CDR3 protein: CASSRLRGLEQYF
CDR3 DNA: TGCGCCAGCAGCCGGCTGAGGGGGCTCGAGCAGTACTTC
D gene: TRBD1
V gene: TRBV5-1
clone size: few
J gene: TRBJ2-7

CDR3 protein: CASALQMNTEAFF
CDR3 DNA: TGTGCCAGCGCCCTTCAGATGAACACTGAAGCTTTCTTT
D gene: NA
V gene: TRBV28
clone size: many
J gene: TRBJ1-1

CDR3 protein: CASSRSGPHYGYTF
CDR3 DNA: TGTGCCAGCAGCCGTAGCGGGCCCCACTATGGCTACACCTTC
D gene: NA
V gene: TRBV9
clone size: many
J gene: TRBJ1-2

CDR3 protein: CASTNPGEETQYF
CDR3 DNA: TGTGCCAGCACGAATCCAGGGGAGGAGACCCAGTACTTC
D gene: NA
V gene: TRBV6-1
clone size: NA
J gene: TRBJ2-5

CDR3 protein: CASSYASSNTEAFF
CDR3 DNA: TGTGCCAGCAGTTACGCATCCTCCAACACTGAAGCTTTCTTT
D gene: NA
V gene: TRBV6-5
clone size: few
J gene: TRBJ1-1

CDR3 protein: CASSFPRDLYYNSPLHF
CDR3 DNA: TGTGCCAGCAGTTTCCCCCGGGACCTATACTATAATTCACCCCTCCACTTT
D gene: NA
V gene: TRBV28
clone size: NA
J gene: TRBJ1-6

CDR3 protein: CASSLDGRASYEQYF
CDR3 DNA: TGTGCCAGCAGCTTAGACGGGAGGGCCAGTTACGAGCAGTACTTC
D gene: TRBD2
V gene: TRBV7-4
clone size: many
J gene: TRBJ2-7

CDR3 protein: CASSLAGPTGELFF
CDR3 DNA: TGTGCCAGCAGCTTAGCTGGACCCACCGGGGAGCTGTTTTTT
D gene: NA
V gene: TRBV7-2
clone size: many
J gene: TRBJ2-2

CDR3 protein: CAWSSSPTGPLHF
CDR3 DNA: TGTGCCTGGAGCAGTAGTCCCACGGGCCCCCTCCACTTT
D gene: NA
V gene: TRBV30
clone size: many
J gene: TRBJ1-6

CDR3 protein: CATSDPKGLAGETGELFF
CDR3 DNA: TGTGCCACCAGTGACCCCAAGGGACTAGCGGGAGAAACCGGGGAGCTGTTTTTT
D gene: TRBD2
V gene: TRBV24-1
clone size: many
J gene: TRBJ2-2

CDR3 protein: CASSPLPGLAGGNEQYF
CDR3 DNA: TGTGCCAGCAGTCCGCTCCCAGGACTAGCGGGAGGTAACGAGCAGTACTTC
D gene: TRBD2
V gene: TRBV28
clone size: many
J gene: TRBJ2-7

CDR3 protein: CASRDVHGGSSYEQYF
CDR3 DNA: TGTGCCAGCAGGGACGTCCACGGGGGCAGCTCCTACGAGCAGTACTTC
D gene: NA
V gene: TRBV28
clone size: many
J gene: TRBJ2-7

CDR3 protein: CASSLDPRVTALGEQYF
CDR3 DNA: TGTGCCAGCAGCTTAGATCCCCGTGTGACAGCCCTAGGGGAGCAGTACTTC
D gene: NA
V gene: TRBV11-2
clone size: many
J gene: TRBJ2-7

CDR3 protein: CATSDSSGGNQPQHF
CDR3 DNA: TGTGCCACCAGTGACTCATCAGGGGGCAATCAGCCCCAGCATTTT
D gene: NA
V gene: TRBV24-1
clone size: many
J gene: TRBJ1-5

CDR3 protein: CASSLRRYEQYF
CDR3 DNA: TGTGCCAGCAGTTTGAGGCGTTACGAGCAGTACTTC
D gene: NA
V gene: TRBV12-3/TRBV12-4
clone size: many
J gene: TRBJ2-7

CDR3 protein: CASSTGLRRYEQYF
CDR3 DNA: TGTGCCAGCAGTACGGGACTGCGGCGGTACGAGCAGTACTTC
D gene: NA
V gene: TRBV12-3/TRBV12-4
clone size: few
J gene: TRBJ2-7

CDR3 protein: CASSLPGGPTGELFF
CDR3 DNA: TGTGCCAGCAGCTTGCCAGGGGGTCCGACCGGGGAGCTGTTTTTT
D gene: TRBD1
V gene: TRBV5-6
clone size: few
J gene: TRBJ2-2

CDR3 protein: CASSPSGGTFYEQYF
CDR3 DNA: TGTGCCAGCAGTCCTAGCGGGGGGACATTTTACGAGCAGTACTTC
D gene: TRBD2
V gene: TRBV12-3/TRBV12-4
clone size: many
J gene: TRBJ2-7

CDR3 protein: CASIGLRLSGANVLTF
CDR3 DNA: TGTGCCAGCATTGGGTTGAGACTCTCTGGGGCCAACGTCCTGACTTTC
D gene: NA
V gene: TRBV2
clone size: few
J gene: TRBJ2-6

CDR3 protein: CATSRDVPGGGKETQYF
CDR3 DNA: TGTGCCACCAGCAGAGATGTGCCGGGAGGAGGGAAGGAGACCCAGTACTTC
D gene: TRBD2
V gene: TRBV15
clone size: many
J gene: TRBJ2-5

CDR3 protein: CASSFRTDLQPQHF
CDR3 DNA: TGTGCCAGCAGTTTCAGGACCGACTTACAGCCCCAGCATTTT
D gene: NA
V gene: TRBV12-3/TRBV12-4
clone size: many
J gene: TRBJ1-5

CDR3 protein: CASSLTDYSYEQYF
CDR3 DNA: TGTGCCAGCAGCTTAACGGACTACTCCTACGAGCAGTACTTC
D gene: NA
V gene: TRBV7-6
clone size: many
J gene: TRBJ2-7

CDR3 protein: CASSLGRCKTEAFF
CDR3 DNA: TGTGCCAGCAGCTTAGGGCGGTGTAAGACTGAAGCTTTCTTT
D gene: NA
V gene: TRBV11-3
clone size: NA
J gene: TRBJ1-1

CDR3 protein: CASSRRQRSIKDTNYGYTF
CDR3 DNA: TGTGCCAGCAGTCGAAGACAGCGAAGCATTAAAGACACTAACTATGGCTACACCTTC
D gene: NA
V gene: TRBV6-1
clone size: many
J gene: TRBJ1-2

CDR3 protein: CASSDERFF
CDR3 DNA: TGTGCCAGCAGTGATGAGAGGTTCTTT
D gene: NA
V gene: TRBV6-1
clone size: many
J gene: TRBJ1-1

CDR3 protein: CASSYSTAQPQHF
CDR3 DNA: TGTGCCAGCAGTTACTCGACAGCTCAGCCCCAGCATTTT
D gene: NA
V gene: TRBV6-2/TRBV6-3
clone size: many
J gene: TRBJ1-5

CDR3 protein: CASRGPPQYF
CDR3 DNA: TGTGCCAGCAGAGGGCCTCCCCAGTACTTC
D gene: NA
V gene: TRBV6-1
clone size: NA
J gene: TRBJ2-5

CDR3 protein: CASSFGRHPTLAGKETQYF
CDR3 DNA: TGCGCCAGCAGCTTTGGTCGCCATCCGACGCTAGCGGGCAAAGAGACCCAGTACTTC
D gene: TRBD2
V gene: TRBV5-1
clone size: many
J gene: TRBJ2-5

CDR3 protein: CASRLSPVEGGELFF
CDR3 DNA: TGTGCCAGCAGATTAAGCCCAGTTGAGGGCGGGGAGCTGTTTTTT
D gene: NA
V gene: TRBV12-3/TRBV12-4
clone size: many
J gene: TRBJ2-2

CDR3 protein: CAWSVGRSGQPQHF
CDR3 DNA: TGTGCCTGGAGTGTCGGACGGTCGGGACAGCCCCAGCATTTT
D gene: NA
V gene: TRBV30
clone size: many
J gene: TRBJ1-5

CDR3 protein: CARSQERGASYNEQFF
CDR3 DNA: TGTGCCAGAAGCCAGGAACGGGGGGCTTCCTACAATGAGCAGTTCTTC
D gene: NA
V gene: TRBV14
clone size: NA
J gene: TRBJ2-1

CDR3 protein: CASSSFSAEQYF
CDR3 DNA: TGTGCCAGCAGCTCCTTCTCGGCCGAGCAGTACTTC
D gene: NA
V gene: TRBV6-2/TRBV6-3
clone size: NA
J gene: TRBJ2-7

CDR3 protein: CSARRQPGTEAFF
CDR3 DNA: TGCAGTGCTAGACGGCAGCCCGGCACTGAAGCTTTCTTT
D gene: NA
V gene: TRBV20-1
clone size: many
J gene: TRBJ1-1

CDR3 protein: CASSLSGERDNSPLHF
CDR3 DNA: TGTGCCAGCAGCTTAAGCGGGGAGAGGGATAATTCACCCCTCCACTTT
D gene: NA
V gene: TRBV7-2
clone size: NA
J gene: TRBJ1-6

CDR3 protein: CASADGTYYEQYF
CDR3 DNA: TGTGCCAGCGCAGACGGCACCTACTACGAGCAGTACTTC
D gene: NA
V gene: TRBV2
clone size: many
J gene: TRBJ2-7